This T cell receptor beta chain is drawn from a study of T cell clones after liver transplantation. Only in-frame clones appear in the TCRdb table, and some are missing; sequencing was by immunoSEQ multiplex PCR. The sample carries just over 80,000 clones, roughly 82% recorded once. This TCR came from a human patient who received a liver transplant. Some T cells may be the graft donor's. Sequences were derived from CD4+ T cells from blood, sampled approximately 3.5 years after liver transplant.

CDR3 sequence: CASSTSTDRMDEKLFF. The CDR3 nucleotides are TGTGCCAGCTCAACATCTACGGACAGGATGGATGAAAAACTGTTTTTT. The chain uses TRBV18 and TRBJ1-4, with TRBD1 identical over 7 bases. Looked up from germline, CDR1 is KGHSH and CDR2 is LQKENI. V was clipped by 5 bases and J by 6 bases; unmatched bases: 12. The CDR3 extends over 16 amino acids.